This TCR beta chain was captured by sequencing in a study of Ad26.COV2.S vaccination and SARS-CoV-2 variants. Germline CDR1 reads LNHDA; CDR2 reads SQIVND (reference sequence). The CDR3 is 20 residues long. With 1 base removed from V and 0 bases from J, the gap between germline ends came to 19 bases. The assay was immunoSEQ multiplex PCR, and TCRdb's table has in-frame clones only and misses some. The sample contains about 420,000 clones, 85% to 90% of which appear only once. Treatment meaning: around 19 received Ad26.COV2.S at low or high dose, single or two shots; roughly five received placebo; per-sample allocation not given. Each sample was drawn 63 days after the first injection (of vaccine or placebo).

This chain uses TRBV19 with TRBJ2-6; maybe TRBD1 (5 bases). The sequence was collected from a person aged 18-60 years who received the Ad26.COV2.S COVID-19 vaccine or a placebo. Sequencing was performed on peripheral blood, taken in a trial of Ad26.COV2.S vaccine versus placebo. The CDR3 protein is CASSIAGQGTYRSGANVLTF. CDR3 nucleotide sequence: TGTGCCAGTAGTATAGCTGGCCAGGGTACTTATCGCTCTGGGGCCAACGTCCTGACTTTC.